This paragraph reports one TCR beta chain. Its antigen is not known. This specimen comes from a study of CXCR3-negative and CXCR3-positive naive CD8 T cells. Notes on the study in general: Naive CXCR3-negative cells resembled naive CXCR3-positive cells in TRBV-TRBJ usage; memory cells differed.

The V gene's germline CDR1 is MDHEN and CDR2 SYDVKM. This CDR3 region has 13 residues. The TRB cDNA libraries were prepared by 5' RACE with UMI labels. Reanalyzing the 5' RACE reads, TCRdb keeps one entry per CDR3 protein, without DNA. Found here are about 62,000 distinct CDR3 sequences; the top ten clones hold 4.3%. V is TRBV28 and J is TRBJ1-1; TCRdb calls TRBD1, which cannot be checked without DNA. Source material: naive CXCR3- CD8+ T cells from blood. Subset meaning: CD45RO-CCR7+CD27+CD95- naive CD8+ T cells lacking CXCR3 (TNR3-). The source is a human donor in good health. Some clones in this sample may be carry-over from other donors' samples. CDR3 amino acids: CASRKTGDTEAFF.